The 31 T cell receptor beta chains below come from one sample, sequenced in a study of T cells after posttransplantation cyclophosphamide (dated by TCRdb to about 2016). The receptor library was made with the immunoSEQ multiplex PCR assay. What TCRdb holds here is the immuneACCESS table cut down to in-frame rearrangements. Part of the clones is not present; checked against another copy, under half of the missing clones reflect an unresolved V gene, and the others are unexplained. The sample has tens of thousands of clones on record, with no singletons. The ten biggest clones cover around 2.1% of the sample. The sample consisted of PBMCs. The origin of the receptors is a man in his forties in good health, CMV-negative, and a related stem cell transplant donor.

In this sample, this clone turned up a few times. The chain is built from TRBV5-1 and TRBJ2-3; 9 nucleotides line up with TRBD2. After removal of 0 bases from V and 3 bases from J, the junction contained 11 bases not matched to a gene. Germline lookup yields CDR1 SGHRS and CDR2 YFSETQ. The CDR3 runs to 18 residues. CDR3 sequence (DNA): TGCGCCAGCAGCTTGGGGTTCGCGGGAGGGCCAGGTACAGATACGCAGTATTTT. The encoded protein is CASSLGFAGGPGTDTQYF.

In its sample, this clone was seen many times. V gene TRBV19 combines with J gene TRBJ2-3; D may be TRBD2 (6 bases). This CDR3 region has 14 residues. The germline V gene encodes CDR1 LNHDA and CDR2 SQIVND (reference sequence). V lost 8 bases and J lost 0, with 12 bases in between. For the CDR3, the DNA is TGTGCCAGTTCTCCGGGAGTTAGCACAGATACGCAGTATTTT. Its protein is CASSPGVSTDTQYF.

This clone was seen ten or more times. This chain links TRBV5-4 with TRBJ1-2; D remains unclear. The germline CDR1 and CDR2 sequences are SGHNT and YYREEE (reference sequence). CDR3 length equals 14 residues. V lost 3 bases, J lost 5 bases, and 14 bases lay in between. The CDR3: CASSSPGRPYGYTF. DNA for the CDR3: TGTGCCAGCAGCTCTCCCGGGAGACCTTATGGCTACACCTTC. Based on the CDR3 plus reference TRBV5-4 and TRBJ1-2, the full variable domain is ETGVTQSPTHLIKTRGQQVTLRCSSQSGHNTVSWYQQALGQGPQFIFQYYREEENGRGNFPPRFSGLQFPNYSSELNVNALELDDSALYLCASSSPGRPYGYTFGSGTRLTVV.

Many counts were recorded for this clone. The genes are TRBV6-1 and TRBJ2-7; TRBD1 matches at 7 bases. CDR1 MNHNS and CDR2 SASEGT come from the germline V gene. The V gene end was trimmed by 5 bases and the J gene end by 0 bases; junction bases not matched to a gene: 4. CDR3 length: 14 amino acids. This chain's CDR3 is CASSIDRVSYEQYV. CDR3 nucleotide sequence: TGTGCCAGCAGTATCGACAGGGTCTCCTACGAGCAGTACGTC.

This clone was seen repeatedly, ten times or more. The CDR3 is CASSLGHSTDTQYF. CDR3 bases: TGCGCCAGCAGCTTAGGACATTCGACAGATACGCAGTATTTT. The chain joins TRBV5-1 to TRBJ2-3; a weak D match, TRBD1 (5 bases). The CDR3 is 14 residues long. Germline V gene lookup returns CDR1 SGHRS and CDR2 YFSETQ. Trimming shortened V by 2 bases and J by 3 bases, and 10 bases separated the two germline ends.

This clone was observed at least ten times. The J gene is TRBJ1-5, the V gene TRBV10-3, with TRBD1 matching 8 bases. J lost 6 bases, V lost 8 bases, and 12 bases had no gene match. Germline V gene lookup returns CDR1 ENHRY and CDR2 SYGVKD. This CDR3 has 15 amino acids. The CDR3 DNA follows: TGTGCCATCGGAGGGCCCCCAGGGGGCAGTCAGCCCCAGCATTTT. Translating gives CAIGGPPGGSQPQHF.

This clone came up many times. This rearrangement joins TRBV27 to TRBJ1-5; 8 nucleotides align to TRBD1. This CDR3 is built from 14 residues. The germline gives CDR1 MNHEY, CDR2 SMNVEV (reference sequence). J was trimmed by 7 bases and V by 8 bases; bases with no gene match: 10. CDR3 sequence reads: CASGSPGGGQPQHF. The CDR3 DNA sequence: TGTGCCAGCGGATCTCCAGGGGGCGGCCAGCCCCAGCATTTT.

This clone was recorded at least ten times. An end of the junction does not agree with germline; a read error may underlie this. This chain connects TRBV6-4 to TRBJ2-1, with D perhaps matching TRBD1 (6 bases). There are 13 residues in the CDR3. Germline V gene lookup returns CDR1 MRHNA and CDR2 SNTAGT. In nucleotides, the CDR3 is TGTGCCAGCAGTGAGTCCCCCGCAGGACAGAGGGTCTTC. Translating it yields CASSESPAGQRVF.

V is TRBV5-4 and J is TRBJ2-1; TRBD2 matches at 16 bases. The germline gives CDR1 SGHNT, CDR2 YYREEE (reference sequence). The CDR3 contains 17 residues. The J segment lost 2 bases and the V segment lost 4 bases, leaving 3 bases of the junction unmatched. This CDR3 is CASSPGTSGGAYNEQFF. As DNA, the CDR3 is TGTGCCAGCAGCCCGGGGACTAGCGGGGGGGCCTACAATGAGCAGTTCTTC. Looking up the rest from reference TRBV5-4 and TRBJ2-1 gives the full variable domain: ETGVTQSPTHLIKTRGQQVTLRCSSQSGHNTVSWYQQALGQGPQFIFQYYREEENGRGNFPPRFSGLQFPNYSSELNVNALELDDSALYLCASSPGTSGGAYNEQFFGPGTRLTVL.

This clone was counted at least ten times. The CDR3 protein is CASSEAPLRDQPQHF. In DNA, the CDR3 is TGTGCCAGCAGTGAAGCGCCCCTCAGGGATCAGCCCCAGCATTTT. V is TRBV6-1 and J is TRBJ1-5; possibly TRBD1 for D (5 bases). Between the trimmed V and J ends, which lost 0 bases and 5 bases, there was a span of 11 bases. The germline CDR1 and CDR2 sequences are MNHNS and SASEGT. CDR3 length: 15 residues.

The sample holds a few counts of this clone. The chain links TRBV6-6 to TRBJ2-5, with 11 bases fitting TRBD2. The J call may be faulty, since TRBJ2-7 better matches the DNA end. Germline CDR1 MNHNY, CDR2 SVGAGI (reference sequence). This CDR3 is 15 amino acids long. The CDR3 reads CASSDTSGGTYEQYF. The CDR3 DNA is TGTGCCAGCAGTGATACTAGCGGGGGAACCTACGAGCAGTACTTC.

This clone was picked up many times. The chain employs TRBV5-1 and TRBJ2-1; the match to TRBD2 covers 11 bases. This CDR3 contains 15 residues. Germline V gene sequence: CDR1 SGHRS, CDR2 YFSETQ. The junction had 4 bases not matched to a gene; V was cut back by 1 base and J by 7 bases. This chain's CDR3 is CASSLRTSGPNEQFF. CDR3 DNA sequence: TGCGCCAGCAGCTTGAGGACTAGCGGGCCGAATGAGCAGTTCTTC.

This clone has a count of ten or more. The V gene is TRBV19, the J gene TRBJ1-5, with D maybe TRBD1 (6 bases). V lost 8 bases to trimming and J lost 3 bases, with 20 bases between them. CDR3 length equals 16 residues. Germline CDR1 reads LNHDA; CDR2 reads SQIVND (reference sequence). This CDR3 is CASGRNPGTNNQPQHF. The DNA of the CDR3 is TGTGCCAGTGGTAGAAACCCCGGGACAAACAATCAGCCCCAGCATTTT. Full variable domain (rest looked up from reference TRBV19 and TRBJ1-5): DGGITQSPKYLFRKEGQNVTLSCEQNLNHDAMYWYRQDPGQGLRLIYYSQIVNDFQKGDIAEGYSVSREKKESFPLTVTSAQKNPTAFYLCASGRNPGTNNQPQHFGDGTRLSIL.

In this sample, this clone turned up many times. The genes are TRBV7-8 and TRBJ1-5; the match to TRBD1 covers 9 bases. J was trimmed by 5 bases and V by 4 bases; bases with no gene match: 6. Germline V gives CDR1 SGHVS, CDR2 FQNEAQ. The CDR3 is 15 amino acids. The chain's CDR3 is CASSSGTGIHQPQHF. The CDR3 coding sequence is TGTGCCAGCAGCTCCGGGACAGGGATCCATCAGCCCCAGCATTTT.

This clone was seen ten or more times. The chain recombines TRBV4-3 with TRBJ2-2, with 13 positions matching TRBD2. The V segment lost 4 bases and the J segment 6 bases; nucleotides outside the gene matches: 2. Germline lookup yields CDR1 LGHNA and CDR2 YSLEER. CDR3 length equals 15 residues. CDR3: CASSRGLAGAGELFF. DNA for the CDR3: TGCGCCAGCAGCCGAGGACTAGCGGGAGCCGGGGAGCTGTTTTTT.

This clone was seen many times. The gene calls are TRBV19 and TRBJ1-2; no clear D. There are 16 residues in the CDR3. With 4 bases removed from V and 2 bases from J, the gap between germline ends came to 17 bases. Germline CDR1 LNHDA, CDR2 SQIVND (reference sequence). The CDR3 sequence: CASSNPERAENYGYTF. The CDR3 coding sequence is TGTGCCAGTAGTAACCCCGAGAGGGCAGAAAACTATGGCTACACCTTC.

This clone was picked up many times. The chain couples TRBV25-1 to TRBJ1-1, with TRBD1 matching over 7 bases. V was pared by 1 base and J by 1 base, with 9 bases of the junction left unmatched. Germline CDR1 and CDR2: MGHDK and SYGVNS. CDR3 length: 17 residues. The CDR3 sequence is CASSEFEGQTPNTEAFF. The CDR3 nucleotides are TGTGCCAGCAGTGAATTCGAGGGACAGACACCGAACACTGAAGCTTTCTTT.

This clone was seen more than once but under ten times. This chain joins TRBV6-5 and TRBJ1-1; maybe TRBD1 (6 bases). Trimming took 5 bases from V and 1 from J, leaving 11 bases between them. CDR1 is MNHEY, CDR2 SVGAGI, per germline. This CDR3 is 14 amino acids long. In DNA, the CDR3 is TGTGCCAGCAGTATCGGACAGCGGAACACTGAAGCTTTCTTT. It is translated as CASSIGQRNTEAFF.

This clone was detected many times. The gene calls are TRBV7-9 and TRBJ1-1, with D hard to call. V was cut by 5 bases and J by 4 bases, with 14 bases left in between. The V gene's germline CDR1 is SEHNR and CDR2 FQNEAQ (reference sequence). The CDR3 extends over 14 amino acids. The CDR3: CASSQIVEGTEAFF. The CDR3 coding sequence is TGTGCCAGCAGCCAAATAGTGGAGGGCACTGAAGCTTTCTTT.

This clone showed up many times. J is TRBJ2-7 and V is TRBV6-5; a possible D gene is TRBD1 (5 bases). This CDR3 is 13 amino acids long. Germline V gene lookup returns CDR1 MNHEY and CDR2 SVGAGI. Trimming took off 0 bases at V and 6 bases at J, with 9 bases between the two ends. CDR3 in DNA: TGTGCCAGCAGTTACTCGGCAGGGTCCGAGCAGTACGTC. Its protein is CASSYSAGSEQYV.

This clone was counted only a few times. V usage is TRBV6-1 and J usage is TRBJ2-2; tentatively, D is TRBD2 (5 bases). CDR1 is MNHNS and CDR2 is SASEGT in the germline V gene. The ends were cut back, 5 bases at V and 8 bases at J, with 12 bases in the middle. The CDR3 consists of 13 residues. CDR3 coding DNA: TGTGCCAGCAGTTGGACTCGGACTGGGGAGCTGTTTTTT. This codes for CASSWTRTGELFF.

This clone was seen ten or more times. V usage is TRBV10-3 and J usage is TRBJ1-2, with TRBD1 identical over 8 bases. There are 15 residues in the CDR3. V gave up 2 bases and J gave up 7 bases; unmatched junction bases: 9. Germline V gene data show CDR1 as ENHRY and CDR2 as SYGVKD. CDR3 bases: TGTGCCATCAGTGAGACAGGGGGTCTAAGCGGTGGCTACACCTTC. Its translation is CAISETGGLSGGYTF.

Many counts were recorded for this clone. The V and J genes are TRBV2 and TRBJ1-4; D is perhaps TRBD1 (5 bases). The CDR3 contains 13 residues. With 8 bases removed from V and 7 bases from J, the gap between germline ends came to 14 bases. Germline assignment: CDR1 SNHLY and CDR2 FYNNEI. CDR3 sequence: CASSFVGGEKLFF. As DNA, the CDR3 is TGTGCCAGCTCCTTCGTGGGGGGTGAAAAACTGTTTTTT.

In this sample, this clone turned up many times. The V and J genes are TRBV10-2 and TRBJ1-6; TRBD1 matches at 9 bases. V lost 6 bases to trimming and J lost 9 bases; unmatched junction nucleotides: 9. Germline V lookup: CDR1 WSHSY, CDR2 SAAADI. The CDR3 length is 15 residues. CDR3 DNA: TGCGCCAGCAGACCTCCGGGACAGGGCGGTTCACCCCTCCACTTT. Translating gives CASRPPGQGGSPLHF.

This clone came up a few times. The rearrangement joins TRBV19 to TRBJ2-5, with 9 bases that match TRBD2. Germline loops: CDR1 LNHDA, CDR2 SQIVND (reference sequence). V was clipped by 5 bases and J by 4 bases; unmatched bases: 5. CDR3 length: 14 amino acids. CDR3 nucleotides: TGTGCCAGTAGTCCGGGACTAGCAAGAGAGACCCAGTACTTC. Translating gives CASSPGLARETQYF.

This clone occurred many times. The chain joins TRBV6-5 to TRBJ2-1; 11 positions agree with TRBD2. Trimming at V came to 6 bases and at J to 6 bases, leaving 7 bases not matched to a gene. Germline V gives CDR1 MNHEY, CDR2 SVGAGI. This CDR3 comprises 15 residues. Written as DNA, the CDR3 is TGTGCCAGCAGACTGGAGGGGACTAGCGGCAATGAGCAGTTCTTC. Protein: CASRLEGTSGNEQFF.

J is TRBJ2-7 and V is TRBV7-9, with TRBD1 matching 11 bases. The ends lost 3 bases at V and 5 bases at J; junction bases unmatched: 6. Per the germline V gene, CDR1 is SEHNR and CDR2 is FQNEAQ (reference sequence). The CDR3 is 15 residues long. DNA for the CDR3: TGTGCCAGCAGCTTCGTCGGACAGGGGGCGCACGAGCAGTACTTC. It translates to CASSFVGQGAHEQYF. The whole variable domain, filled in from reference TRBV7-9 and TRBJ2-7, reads DTGVSQNPRHKITKRGQNVTFRCDPISEHNRLYWYRQTLGQGPEFLTYFQNEAQLEKSRLLSDRFSAERPKGSFSTLEIQRTEQGDSAMYLCASSFVGQGAHEQYFGPGTRLTVT.

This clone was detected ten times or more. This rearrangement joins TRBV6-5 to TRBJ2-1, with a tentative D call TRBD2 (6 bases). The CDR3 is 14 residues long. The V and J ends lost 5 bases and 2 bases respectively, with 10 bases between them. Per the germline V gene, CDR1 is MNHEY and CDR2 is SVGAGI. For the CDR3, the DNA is TGTGCCAGCAGTAGGAGGGAGGCCTACAATGAGCAGTTCTTC. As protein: CASSRREAYNEQFF.

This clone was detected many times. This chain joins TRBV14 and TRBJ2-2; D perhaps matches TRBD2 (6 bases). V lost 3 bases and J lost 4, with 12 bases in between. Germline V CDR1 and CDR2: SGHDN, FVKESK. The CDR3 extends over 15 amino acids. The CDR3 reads CASSHNAGTTGELFF. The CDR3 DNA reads TGTGCCAGCAGCCACAACGCGGGAACCACCGGGGAGCTGTTTTTT. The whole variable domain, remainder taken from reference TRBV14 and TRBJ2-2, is EAGVTQFPSHSVIEKGQTVTLRCDPISGHDNLYWYRRVMGKEIKFLLHFVKESKQDESGMPNNRFLAERTGGTYSTLKVQPAELEDSGVYFCASSHNAGTTGELFFGEGSRLTVL.

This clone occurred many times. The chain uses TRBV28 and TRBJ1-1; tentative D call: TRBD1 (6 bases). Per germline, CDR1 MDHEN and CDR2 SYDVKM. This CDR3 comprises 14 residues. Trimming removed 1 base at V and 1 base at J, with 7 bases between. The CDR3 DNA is TGTGCCAGCAGTTTATTGGGACAGAACACTGAAGCTTTCTTT. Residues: CASSLLGQNTEAFF.

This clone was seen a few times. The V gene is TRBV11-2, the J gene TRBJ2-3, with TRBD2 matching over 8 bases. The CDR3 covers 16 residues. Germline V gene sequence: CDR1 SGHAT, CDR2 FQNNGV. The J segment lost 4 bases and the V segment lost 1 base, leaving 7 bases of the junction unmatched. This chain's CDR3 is CASSLGPAGGADTQYF. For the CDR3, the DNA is TGTGCCAGCAGCTTAGGACCGGCGGGGGGTGCAGATACGCAGTATTTT.